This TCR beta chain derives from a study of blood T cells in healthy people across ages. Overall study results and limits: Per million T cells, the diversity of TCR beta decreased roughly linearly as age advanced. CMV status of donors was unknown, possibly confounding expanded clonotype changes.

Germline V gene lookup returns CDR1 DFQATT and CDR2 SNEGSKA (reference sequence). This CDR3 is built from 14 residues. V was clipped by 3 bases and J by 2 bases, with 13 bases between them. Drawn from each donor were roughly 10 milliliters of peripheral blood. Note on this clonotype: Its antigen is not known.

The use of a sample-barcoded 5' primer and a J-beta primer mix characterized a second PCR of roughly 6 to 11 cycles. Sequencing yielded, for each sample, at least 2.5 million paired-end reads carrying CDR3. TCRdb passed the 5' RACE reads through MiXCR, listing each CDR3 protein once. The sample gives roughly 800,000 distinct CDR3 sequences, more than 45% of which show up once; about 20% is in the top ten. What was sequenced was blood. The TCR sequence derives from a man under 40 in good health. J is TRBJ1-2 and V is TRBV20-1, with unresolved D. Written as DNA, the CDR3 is TGCAGTGCTAGGGACGAGCTTTCGAACTATGGCTACACCTTC. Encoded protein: CSARDELSNYGYTF.